Listed below are T cell receptor beta chains from one sample, sequenced in a study of tumor-infiltrating lymphocytes in primary liver carcinoma. TCRdb itself ran the multiplex PCR reads through MiXCR, one entry per CDR3 protein. The table lists about 320,000 distinct CDR3 sequences, 55% to 65% of them singletons. The sequenced sample was peripheral blood. These receptor sequences come from a man in his forties or fifties with primary liver carcinoma and hepatitis B virus infection. Each CDR3 is given with its conserved first and last residue. Fields, in order: CDR3 DNA, CDR3 protein, D gene, J gene, clone size, V gene. The D gene is left open where the match is weak. Some rows mark clone size as missing; the rest say once, few, many or name a class of expanded clone.

CDR3nt: TGCGCCAGCAGCCAGTCTAGGGGGCAGCCCCAGCATTTT
CDR3aa: CASSQSRGQPQHF
d_gene: NA
j_gene: TRBJ1-5
abundance: once
v_gene: TRBV4-3

CDR3nt: TGTGCCAGCAGTTCAACAGGGGGAGGGGGCGTCGAGGTTGAAAAACTGTTTTTT
CDR3aa: CASSSTGGGGVEVEKLFF
d_gene: TRBD1
j_gene: TRBJ1-4
abundance: many
v_gene: TRBV12-3/TRBV12-4

CDR3nt: TGTGGCATCAGGGCGATCTGGGACCAAGAGACCCAGTACTTC
CDR3aa: CGIRAIWDQETQYF
d_gene: NA
j_gene: TRBJ2-5
abundance: NA
v_gene: TRBV10-3

CDR3nt: TGCAGCGTTGGACCTAAGAAGACCCAGCCCCAGAATTTT
CDR3aa: CSVGPKKTQPQNF
d_gene: NA
j_gene: TRBJ1-5
abundance: NA
v_gene: TRBV29-1

CDR3nt: TGTGCCAGCAGCCTGACTAGTGCCGGGGAGCAGTTCTTC
CDR3aa: CASSLTSAGEQFF
d_gene: NA
j_gene: TRBJ2-1
abundance: NA
v_gene: TRBV2

CDR3nt: TGTGCCAGCAGTTTATCGTTCAGGGGCACCGGGGAGCTGTTTTTT
CDR3aa: CASSLSFRGTGELFF
d_gene: NA
j_gene: TRBJ2-2
abundance: NA
v_gene: TRBV28

CDR3nt: TGTGCCAGCAGCGAGGACGGACACACCGGGGAGCTGTTTTTT
CDR3aa: CASSEDGHTGELFF
d_gene: NA
j_gene: TRBJ2-2
abundance: NA
v_gene: TRBV7-9

CDR3nt: TGCGCCAGCATCCCCCGACAGGGGGTCGATAATTCACCCCTCCACTTT
CDR3aa: CASIPRQGVDNSPLHF
d_gene: TRBD1
j_gene: TRBJ1-6
abundance: NA
v_gene: TRBV4-3

CDR3nt: TGTGCCAGCAGCTCGAATTCTGGAAACACCATATATTTT
CDR3aa: CASSSNSGNTIYF
d_gene: NA
j_gene: TRBJ1-3
abundance: many
v_gene: TRBV11-1

CDR3nt: TGCGCCAGCAGCGATTACGGGACAGGACAAGAGACCCAGTACTTC
CDR3aa: CASSDYGTGQETQYF
d_gene: TRBD1
j_gene: TRBJ2-5
abundance: NA
v_gene: TRBV5-1